The 5 T cell receptor beta chains listed next were all sequenced from one sample in a study of control samples from healthy donors and cancer patients. Generated by immunoSEQ multiplex PCR, the TCRdb table keeps only in-frame clones and is missing some. The profile shows some 98,000 clones, approximately 84% of them singletons. Sequencing input: PBMCs. The receptors were gathered from a man between 65 and 80 years old with lung cancer.

This clone has a single count. The rearrangement joins TRBV7-8 to TRBJ1-1; D is unresolved. V was clipped by 6 bases and J by 10 bases, with 15 bases between them. The CDR3 extends over 12 amino acids. The germline V gene encodes CDR1 SGHVS and CDR2 FQNEAQ. The chain's CDR3 is CASSLSGGRAFF. CDR3 bases: TGTGCCAGCAGTCTCAGCGGCGGAAGAGCTTTCTTT. The whole variable domain, filled in from reference TRBV7-8 and TRBJ1-1, reads GAGVSQSPRYKVAKRGQDVALRCDPISGHVSLFWYQQALGQGPEFLTYFQNEAQLDKSGLPSDRFFAERPEGSVSTLKIQRTQQEDSAVYLCASSLSGGRAFFGQGTRLTVV.

The sample holds one count of this clone. In DNA form, the CDR3 reads TGCGCCAGCAGTCAATACGGACAAGAGACCCAGTACTTC. Translating it yields CASSQYGQETQYF. This chain links TRBV23-1 with TRBJ2-5; D is unresolved. TRBV23-1 is annotated as an ORF whose role is uncertain. The CDR3 runs 13 residues. Trimming cost V 1 base and J 2 bases, with 5 bases left between them.

The rearrangement uses TRBV5-8 and TRBJ2-5; D call uncertain. V lost 4 bases and J lost 4, with 14 bases in between. The CDR3 loop spans 14 amino acids. Germline V CDR1 and CDR2: SGHTS, YDEGEE. DNA for the CDR3: TGTGCCAGCAGCCGTAATAAGGTGTTAGAGACCCAGTACTTC. Translating it yields CASSRNKVLETQYF.

This clone was recorded a few times. The V and J genes are TRBV11-2 and TRBJ2-5, with 12 bases lining up with TRBD2. V was clipped by 4 bases and J by 5 bases; unmatched bases: 11. Germline V lookup: CDR1 SGHAT, CDR2 FQNNGV. CDR3 length: 17 amino acids. The CDR3 sequence: CASSSLKTSGGYETQYF. CDR3 nucleotide sequence: TGTGCCAGCAGCTCCCTCAAGACTAGCGGGGGATATGAGACCCAGTACTTC. The full variable domain, with the rest looked up from reference TRBV11-2 and TRBJ2-5, is EAGVAQSPRYKIIEKRQSVAFWCNPISGHATLYWYQQILGQGPKLLIQFQNNGVVDDSQLPKDRFSAERLKGVDSTLKIQPAKLEDSAVYLCASSSLKTSGGYETQYFGPGTRLLVL.

The CDR3 protein is CSVEDMGGGSTDTQYF. The DNA for the CDR3 is TGCAGCGTTGAAGATATGGGGGGGGGAAGCACAGATACGCAGTATTTT. The chain combines TRBV29-1 with TRBJ2-3; 7 nucleotides align to TRBD2. The ends lost 0 bases at V and 0 bases at J; junction bases unmatched: 6. The germline gives CDR1 SQVTM, CDR2 ANQGSEA. The CDR3 contains 16 residues.